The T cell receptor beta chain described here comes from a study of neurological immune-mediated disorders. TCRdb re-analysed the 5' RACE reads in MiXCR, keeping a single row per CDR3 protein. The sample has fewer than 85,000 distinct CDR3 sequences, about 5.2% seen once. The trim removed 4 bases at V and 7 bases at J, leaving 7 bases unmatched. The CDR3 is made up of 14 amino acids. Germline CDR1 reads SGHRS; CDR2 reads YFSETQ. This clonotype was picked up many times. The source material was PBMCs. The clonotype comes from a woman between 25 and 40 years old with multiple sclerosis. This chain links TRBV5-1 with TRBJ1-5, with 8 bases matching TRBD1. CDR3: CASSADRENQPQHF. The CDR3 bases are TGCGCCAGCAGCGCGGACAGGGAAAACCAGCCCCAGCATTTT. Complete variable domain (other parts from reference TRBV5-1 and TRBJ1-5): KAGVTQTPRYLIKTRGQQVTLSCSPISGHRSVSWYQQTPGQGLQFLFEYFSETQRNKGNFPGRFSGRQFSNSRSEMNVSTLELGDSALYLCASSADRENQPQHFGDGTRLSIL.